This TCR beta chain is from a study of shared clonotypes between healthy human individuals. Across the whole study: Researchers drew samples from a couple of women and a few men aged 18 to 49.

CD8 cells classed as naive were CD45RO-negative and positively selected for CCR7, excluding terminally differentiated effector memory CD45RA+ cells. The repertoire was sequenced with immunoSEQ multiplex PCR; TCRdb's copy has only in-frame clones and lacks some. The repertoire holds approximately 840,000 clones, with about 96% as singletons. CDR1 SGDLS and CDR2 YYNGEE come from the germline V gene. This CDR3 region has 12 residues. V gave up 4 bases and J gave up 1 base, with 5 bases separating them. As for this clone: Different DNA sequences within this sample yield the same CDR3.

The specimen was naive CD8+ T cells sorted from blood. The source is a man under 40 in good health. This chain links TRBV9 with TRBJ1-1; D unclear. The CDR3 here is CASSLGNTEAFF. CDR3 DNA sequence: TGTGCCAGCAGCTTAGGGAACACTGAAGCTTTCTTT. Drawing the rest from reference TRBV9 and TRBJ1-1, the complete variable domain is DSGVTQTPKHLITATGQRVTLRCSPRSGDLSVYWYQQSLDQGLQFLIQYYNGEERAKGNILERFSAQQFPDLHSELNLSSLELGDSALYFCASSLGNTEAFFGQGTRLTVV.